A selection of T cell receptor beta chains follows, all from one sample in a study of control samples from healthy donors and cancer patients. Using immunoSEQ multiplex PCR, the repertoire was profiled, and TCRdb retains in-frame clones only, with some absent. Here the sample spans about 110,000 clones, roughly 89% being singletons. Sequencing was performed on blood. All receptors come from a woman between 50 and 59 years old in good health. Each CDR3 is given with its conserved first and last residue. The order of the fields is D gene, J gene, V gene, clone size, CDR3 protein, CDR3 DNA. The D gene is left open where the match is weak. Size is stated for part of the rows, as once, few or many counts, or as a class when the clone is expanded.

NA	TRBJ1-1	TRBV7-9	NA	CASSLALSGNTEAFF	TGTGCCAGCAGCTTAGCGCTCTCAGGGAACACTGAAGCTTTCTTT
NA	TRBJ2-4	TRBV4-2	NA	CASSQDGGRWENIQYF	TGTGCCAGCAGCCAAGACGGGGGGCGGTGGGAAAACATTCAGTACTTC
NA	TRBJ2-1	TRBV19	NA	CASSGGSYNEQFF	TGTGCCAGTTCCGGCGGCTCCTACAATGAGCAGTTCTTC
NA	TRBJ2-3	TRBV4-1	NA	CASSMADTQYF	TGCGCCAGCAGCATGGCAGATACGCAGTATTTT
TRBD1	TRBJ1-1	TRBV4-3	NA	CASSQSSRSGPWNRGAFF	TGCGCCAGCAGCCAATCATCGAGGTCCGGGCCCTGGAACAGGGGGGCTTTCTTT
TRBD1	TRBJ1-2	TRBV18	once	CASSPRTGVDYGYTF	TGTGCCAGCTCACCACGGACAGGGGTAGATTATGGCTACACCTTC
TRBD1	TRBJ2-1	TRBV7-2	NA	CASSLVGQTYNEQFF	TGTGCCAGCAGCTTAGTGGGACAGACCTACAATGAGCAGTTCTTC
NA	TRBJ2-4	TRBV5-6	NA	CASSSDGAVTKNIQYF	TGTGCCAGCAGCTCGGACGGAGCGGTAACGAAAAACATTCAGTACTTC
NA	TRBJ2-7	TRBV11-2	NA	CASSLQGNSYEQYF	TGTGCCAGCAGCTTACAGGGGAATTCCTACGAGCAGTACTTC
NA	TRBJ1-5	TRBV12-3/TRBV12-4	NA	CASRPRNQPQHF	TGTGCCAGCAGACCCAGGAATCAGCCCCAGCATTTT
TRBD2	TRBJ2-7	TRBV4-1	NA	CASSRVGLAGGLTHEQYF	TGCGCCAGCAGCCGAGTGGGACTAGCGGGGGGGCTAACCCACGAGCAGTACTTC
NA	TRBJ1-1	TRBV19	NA	CASSIAVRGTEAFF	TGTGCCAGTAGTATAGCAGTTCGAGGCACTGAAGCTTTCTTT
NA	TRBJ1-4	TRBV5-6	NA	CASSLGSTATTNEKLFF	TGTGCCAGCAGCTTGGGATCCACGGCCACAACTAATGAAAAACTGTTTTTT
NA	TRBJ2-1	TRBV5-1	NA	CASSQSPSYEQFF	TGCGCCAGCAGCCAGAGCCCTAGCTATGAGCAGTTCTTC
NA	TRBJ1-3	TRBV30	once	CAWSGLSGNTIYF	TGTGCCTGGAGTGGACTCTCTGGAAACACCATATATTTT
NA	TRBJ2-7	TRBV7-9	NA	CASSLAGSLYEQYF	TGTGCCAGCAGCTTGGCAGGGAGCCTCTACGAGCAGTACTTC
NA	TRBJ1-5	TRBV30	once	CAWSGGSNQPQHF	TGTGCCTGGAGTGGAGGCTCCAATCAGCCCCAGCATTTT
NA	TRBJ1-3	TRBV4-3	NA	CASSQDASSGNTIYF	TGCGCCAGCAGCCAAGATGCATCTTCTGGAAACACCATATATTTT